The present TCR beta chain was sequenced within a study of post-analysis software for immune sequencing data. Study at large: Relapsing-remitting, secondary progressive and progressive-relapsing multiple sclerosis courses were included. General study findings and limits: Higher frequency in patients than in controls was seen for five TRBV segments, with TRBV5-6, TRBV5-1 and TRBV20-1 among them. Relative to controls, patients with multiple sclerosis showed significantly lower normalized Chao1 diversity. Strong co-clustering by F measure linked samples that shared a preparation batch.

This clonotype was counted a few times. Antigen specificity is unknown. The CDR3 sequence is 15 residues long. Trimming pared 3 bases from V and 4 bases from J, leaving 16 bases between. The authors incorporated unique molecular identifiers into the TCR beta cDNA libraries. Approximately 500,000 cDNA molecules were obtained per 1 to 10 million input T cells. Each CDR3 protein is one row after TCRdb ran MiXCR on the PCR reads. The sample contains hundreds of thousands of distinct CDR3 sequences, 59% of which appear only once. The sequence derives from a girl aged 2 to 9 with multiple sclerosis. The sample consisted of blood. This rearrangement joins TRBV12-3 or TRBV12-4 to TRBJ2-7; D is tentatively TRBD1 or TRBD2 (5 bases each). The chain's CDR3 is CASSLGTSVGYEQYF. CDR3 nucleotide sequence: TGTGCCAGCAGTTTGGGGACCTCGGTCGGGTACGAGCAGTACTTC.